The rows below give T cell receptor beta chains drawn from one sample of a study of cytomegalovirus exposure and HLA in healthy donors. Data came from immunoSEQ multiplex PCR; TCRdb stores just in-frame clones and leaves some out. The sample has around 140,000 clones, approximately 78% seen once. Sequences were obtained from PBMCs. These receptors were taken from a female donor in good health and CMV-seronegative. Each CDR3 is given with its conserved first and last residue. The D gene is left open where the match is weak. Expanded clones are given a class, and other clones once, few, many or no size at all.

D gene,clone size,V gene,J gene,CDR3 protein,CDR3 DNA
TRBD1,.,TRBV19,TRBJ2-3,CASGIQGVDTQYF,TGTGCCAGTGGCATCCAGGGGGTCGATACGCAGTATTTT
.,.,TRBV29-1,TRBJ2-3,CSVSTSFTDTQYF,TGCAGCGTTTCGACAAGCTTCACAGATACGCAGTATTTT
.,few,TRBV6-1,TRBJ1-5,CASSDNTPSSYSNQPQHF,TGTGCCAGCAGTGATAATACTCCCTCGAGCTATAGCAATCAGCCCCAGCATTTT
.,.,TRBV7-2,TRBJ2-6,CASSLDRGSGANVLTF,TGTGCCAGCAGCTTAGACCGCGGATCTGGGGCCAACGTCCTGACTTTC
.,.,TRBV27,TRBJ2-1,CASSLVGGPTYNEQFF,TGTGCCAGCAGTTTAGTGGGGGGGCCTACCTACAATGAGCAGTTCTTC
.,.,TRBV6-1,TRBJ2-7,CASSDGGGRGRSSYEQYF,TGTGCCAGCAGTGATGGGGGGGGCAGGGGGCGTTCCTCCTACGAGCAGTACTTC
.,once,TRBV5-1,TRBJ1-1,CASSSGGQEAEAFF,TGCGCCAGCAGCTCGGGAGGGCAGGAGGCTGAAGCTTTCTTT
TRBD1,.,TRBV28,TRBJ2-7,CASSLWDRQGEQYF,TGTGCCAGCAGTCTTTGGGACAGGCAGGGTGAGCAGTACTTC
TRBD1,.,TRBV7-2,TRBJ2-1,CASSSQGGTGSSYNEQFF,TGTGCCAGCAGCTCCCAGGGGGGGACAGGGAGCTCCTACAATGAGCAGTTCTTC
.,.,TRBV28,TRBJ1-2,CASSFGGFGYTF,TGTGCCAGCAGTTTCGGAGGGTTTGGCTACACCTTC
.,.,TRBV7-2,TRBJ2-2,CASSFGGRTGELFF,TGTGCCAGCAGCTTTGGGGGCCGCACCGGGGAGCTGTTTTTT
.,.,TRBV11-1,TRBJ2-5,CASSPVGRGETQYF,TGTGCCAGCAGCCCAGTAGGGCGCGGGGAGACCCAGTACTTC
.,.,TRBV2,TRBJ2-7,CASIPDSSYEQYF,TGTGCCAGCATTCCCGACAGTTCCTACGAGCAGTACTTC
TRBD2,.,TRBV5-1,TRBJ2-7,CASSRTITSGSYEQYF,TGCGCCAGCAGCCGCACCATTACTAGCGGATCCTACGAGCAGTACTTC
TRBD1,.,TRBV30,TRBJ1-6,CAWNLGTGKIF,TGTGCCTGGAACCTCGGGACAGGAAAGATATTT
.,.,TRBV2,TRBJ1-2,CATKLLDYGYTF,TGTGCCACCAAGCTCCTAGATTATGGCTACACCTTC
.,once,TRBV29-1,TRBJ2-7,CSVAVVGSSYEQYF,TGCAGCGTTGCTGTGGTAGGGAGCTCCTACGAGCAGTACTTC
.,few,TRBV6-1,TRBJ1-5,CASSVRGGGNQPQHF,TGTGCCAGCAGTGTTCGGGGGGGAGGCAATCAGCCCCAGCATTTT
TRBD2,.,TRBV15,TRBJ2-2,CATSVRLAGGRELFF,TGTGCCACCAGCGTACGACTAGCGGGGGGCCGGGAGCTGTTTTTT
TRBD1,.,TRBV18,TRBJ1-3,CASSPDTGGSGNTIYF,TGTGCCAGCTCACCCGACACAGGGGGCTCTGGAAACACCATATATTTT
.,.,TRBV27,TRBJ1-1,CASSWKQGGEAFF,TGTGCCAGCAGTTGGAAGCAGGGTGGTGAAGCTTTCTTT
.,.,TRBV27,TRBJ2-7,CASSSPSVSSYEQYF,TGTGCCAGCAGTTCTCCGTCGGTGAGCTCCTACGAGCAGTACTTC
.,.,TRBV27,TRBJ2-3,CASTPPGASDTQYF,TGTGCCAGCACCCCGCCGGGAGCGTCTGATACGCAGTATTTT
.,.,TRBV2,TRBJ1-1,CASSEQGFEAFF,TGTGCCAGCAGTGAGCAGGGATTCGAAGCTTTCTTT
.,.,TRBV6-1,TRBJ1-1,CASSVGVISTEAFF,TGTGCCAGCAGTGTTGGAGTAATCAGCACTGAAGCTTTCTTT
.,many,TRBV4-3,TRBJ2-1,CASSQGVRDSYNEQFF,TGCGCCAGCAGCCAAGGCGTACGGGACTCCTACAATGAGCAGTTCTTC
TRBD2,.,TRBV18,TRBJ2-7,CASSPRTLGTSGRGDEQYF,TGTGCCAGCTCACCCCGTACACTCGGGACTAGCGGGAGAGGTGACGAGCAGTACTTC
.,.,TRBV30,TRBJ2-4,CAWSETENIQYF,TGTGCCTGGAGTGAGACAGAAAACATTCAGTACTTC